The T cell receptor (beta chain) described here comes from a study of OX40 agonist ivuxolimab in advanced cancers. Study information: The patients got ivuxolimab, which is an agonistic anti-OX40 (CD134) antibody.

V was shortened by 5 bases and J by 0 bases, with 12 bases between the two germline ends. This CDR3 is 15 amino acids long. From germline, CDR1 is SGHRS and CDR2 YFSETQ. General observations from the study: Blood T cells, both CD4+ and CD8+, expanded clonally by week 6 at 0.1 to 3.0 mg/kg.

Points on this clone: Its antigen is not identified.

Libraries were prepared by immunoSEQ multiplex PCR; TCRdb keeps only in-frame clonotypes and omits some of them. The data show around 68,000 clones, around 86% seen once. The rearrangement links TRBV5-1 to TRBJ2-1; D is perhaps TRBD1 (6 bases). This receptor was obtained from an adult with an advanced solid tumor such as melanoma, head and neck, liver or kidney cancer. Here the sequenced sample was CD4+ or CD8+ T cells sorted from blood, taken in a trial of the OX40 agonist ivuxolimab. CDR3 loop: CASRRTESSYNEQFF. CDR3 nucleotides: TGCGCCAGCAGGCGGACAGAGAGCTCCTACAATGAGCAGTTCTTC.